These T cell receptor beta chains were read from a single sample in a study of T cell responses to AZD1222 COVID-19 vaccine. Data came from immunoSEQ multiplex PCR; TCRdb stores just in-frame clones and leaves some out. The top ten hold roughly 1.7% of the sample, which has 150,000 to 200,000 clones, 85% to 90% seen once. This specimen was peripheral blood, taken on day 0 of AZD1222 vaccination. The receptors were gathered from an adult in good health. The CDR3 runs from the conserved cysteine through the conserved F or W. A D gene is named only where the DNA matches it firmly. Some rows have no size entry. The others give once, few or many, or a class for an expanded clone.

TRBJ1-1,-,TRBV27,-,CASSPLSGGGAFF,TGTGCCAGCAGTCCCCTCAGCGGGGGCGGAGCTTTCTTT
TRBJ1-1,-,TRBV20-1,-,CSAVPNTEAFF,TGCAGTGCGGTTCCGAACACTGAAGCTTTCTTT
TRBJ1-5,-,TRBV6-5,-,CASSSTGLNNQPQHF,TGTGCCAGCTCCTCTACGGGACTGAACAATCAGCCCCAGCATTTT
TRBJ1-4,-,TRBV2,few,CASNTVATNEKLFF,TGTGCCAGCAATACAGTGGCGACTAATGAAAAACTGTTTTTT
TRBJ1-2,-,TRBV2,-,CASSRQDYYGYTF,TGTGCCAGCAGCAGACAGGATTACTATGGCTACACCTTC
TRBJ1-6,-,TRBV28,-,CASSDRFARDSPLHF,TGTGCCAGCAGTGACAGGTTCGCCCGGGATTCACCCCTCCACTTT
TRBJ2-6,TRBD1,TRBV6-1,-,CASSEKASTGHSSSGANVLTF,TGTGCCAGCAGTGAAAAAGCTTCGACAGGGCATTCAAGCTCTGGGGCCAACGTCCTGACTTTC
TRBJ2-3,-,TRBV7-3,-,CASSFGGSGGTDTQYF,TGTGCCAGCAGCTTCGGGGGCAGTGGCGGTACAGATACGCAGTATTTT
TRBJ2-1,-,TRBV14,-,CASSQGASTFDEQFF,TGTGCCAGCAGCCAAGGAGCTTCTACTTTCGATGAGCAGTTCTTC
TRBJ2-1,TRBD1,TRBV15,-,CATSRAGTGVGNEQFF,TGTGCCACCAGCAGAGCGGGAACAGGGGTTGGCAATGAGCAGTTCTTC
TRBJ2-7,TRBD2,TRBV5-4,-,CASSGGTGTSGRQYF,TGTGCCAGCAGCGGAGGAACCGGGACTAGCGGGAGGCAGTACTTC